These 29 T cell receptor beta chains were sequenced from one sample in a study of cytomegalovirus exposure and HLA in healthy donors. The PCR employed 60 Vbeta primers together with 13 Jbeta primers. Some clones are missing from TCRdb's copy, which holds only in-frame ones; the method was immunoSEQ multiplex PCR. The table has 120,000 to 150,000 clones, 60% to 85% seen once. Sequenced: PBMCs. These receptors were taken from a male donor in good health and CMV-seronegative.

The V gene is TRBV5-1, the J gene TRBJ2-7, with TRBD2 identical over 10 bases. V was clipped by 0 bases and J by 4 bases; unmatched bases: 7. Germline CDR1 SGHRS, CDR2 YFSETQ. The CDR3 extends over 16 amino acids. CDR3 bases: TGCGCCAGCAGCTTGGGTGCCAGCGGGGGGGCTTACGAGCAGTACTTC. Residues: CASSLGASGGAYEQYF.

The chain recombines TRBV14 with TRBJ1-1; a possible D gene is TRBD1 (6 bases). CDR1 is SGHDN and CDR2 is FVKESK in the germline V gene. CDR3 length: 15 residues. Trimming stripped 4 bases from V and 1 base from J, with 13 bases between. The CDR3 coding sequence is TGTGCCAGCAGCCCCCTAGGACAGAAGAACACTGAAGCTTTCTTT. Amino acids: CASSPLGQKNTEAFF.

This clone has a handful of counts. The chain uses TRBV15 and TRBJ1-2; D is possibly TRBD1 (5 bases). V lost 1 base and J 7 bases, leaving 13 bases between the germline ends. The germline V gene encodes CDR1 LNHNV and CDR2 YYDKDF (reference sequence). The CDR3 loop spans 14 amino acids. The CDR3 DNA is TGTGCCACCAGCAGAGGGCGACAGTCTGGTGGCTACACCTTC. Amino acids: CATSRGRQSGGYTF.

This chain links TRBV30 with TRBJ2-7; 8 bases align to TRBD2. Unmatched junction bases numbered 3, after V lost 5 bases and J lost 0 bases. The germline CDR1 and CDR2 sequences are GTSNPN and SVGIG (reference sequence). The CDR3 is 13 amino acids. The CDR3 here is CAWAGLVSYEQYF. The CDR3 DNA follows: TGTGCCTGGGCGGGACTAGTCTCCTACGAGCAGTACTTC. The variable domain in full, completed from reference TRBV30 and TRBJ2-7, reads SQTIHQWPATLVQPVGSPLSLECTVEGTSNPNLYWYRQAAGRGLQLLFYSVGIGQISSEVPQNLSASRPQDRQFILSSKKLLLSDSGFYLCAWAGLVSYEQYFGPGTRLTVT.

The chain joins TRBV6-5 to TRBJ1-2; TRBD1 aligns across 8 bases. Trimming took 6 bases from V and 7 from J; bases not matched to a gene: 4. There are 12 residues in the CDR3. CDR1 is MNHEY and CDR2 is SVGAGI in the germline V gene. This chain's CDR3 is CASRRTGFGYTF. In nucleotides, the CDR3 is TGTGCCAGCAGGAGGACAGGGTTTGGCTACACCTTC.

The rearrangement uses TRBV7-9 and TRBJ2-5; TRBD1 might be the D (6 bases). The V gene lost 1 base and the J gene lost 2 bases, with 8 bases spanning the gap. Germline V lookup: CDR1 SEHNR, CDR2 FQNEAQ (reference sequence). There are 14 residues in the CDR3. Written as DNA, the CDR3 is TGTGCCAGCAGCTTAGTCAGGGGACAAGAGACCCAGTACTTC. Its translation is CASSLVRGQETQYF.

The genes are TRBV27 and TRBJ1-1, with 8 bases fitting TRBD1. The trim removed 6 bases at V and 8 bases at J, leaving 2 bases unmatched. CDR1 and CDR2 from the germline V gene are MNHEY and SMNVEV (reference sequence). The CDR3 loop spans 11 amino acids. The CDR3 DNA reads as TGTGCCAGCAGGAGGGACAGGGAAGCTTTCTTT. Protein sequence: CASRRDREAFF.

In its sample, this clone was seen a few times. V is TRBV6-1 and J is TRBJ2-7; 15 bases match TRBD2. The CDR3 runs to 19 residues. The J segment lost 3 bases and the V segment lost 4 bases, leaving 13 bases of the junction unmatched. Germline lookup yields CDR1 MNHNS and CDR2 SASEGT. CDR3 bases: TGTGCCAGCAGTGCCCAGGGGGCTGTGGGACTAGCGGGAGGCTACGAGCAGTACTTC. This gives the protein CASSAQGAVGLAGGYEQYF.

This clone was detected only a few times. The rearrangement uses TRBV6-1 and TRBJ1-3; TRBD1 aligns across 7 bases. With V trimmed by 3 bases and J by 7 bases, 6 bases remained unmatched. Germline lookup yields CDR1 MNHNS and CDR2 SASEGT. The CDR3 extends over 14 amino acids. The CDR3 DNA reads TGTGCCAGCAGTGACCTGGGACAGAGGAACACCATATATTTT. Translation gives CASSDLGQRNTIYF.

The chain has TRBV6-4 and TRBJ1-1, with a possible D match to TRBD1 (5 bases). This CDR3 comprises 15 residues. Trimming stripped 4 bases from V and 1 base from J, with 13 bases between. The germline V gene has CDR1 MRHNA and CDR2 SNTAGT. CDR3 in amino acids: CASSADPTGNTEAFF. The CDR3 DNA is TGTGCCAGCAGTGCTGACCCCACAGGGAACACTGAAGCTTTCTTT.

The chain joins TRBV5-1 to TRBJ1-1; 12 nucleotides match TRBD1. The V gene end was trimmed by 4 bases and the J gene end by 0 bases; junction bases not matched to a gene: 10. Germline CDR1 reads SGHRS; CDR2 reads YFSETQ. This CDR3 region has 18 residues. The CDR3 spells CASSGTGGGRGMNTEAFF. In nucleotides, the CDR3 is TGCGCCAGCAGCGGGACAGGGGGCGGAAGGGGCATGAACACTGAAGCTTTCTTT.

This clone was seen only a few times. CDR3 bases: TGTGCCAGCAGCTCCGCCGGGACAGAGACCTACGAGCAGTACTTC. Encoded protein: CASSSAGTETYEQYF. The rearrangement links TRBV5-6 to TRBJ2-7; 7 nucleotides align to TRBD1. Trimming cost V 3 bases and J 2 bases; bases outside gene matches: 8. The CDR3 totals 15 residues. The germline V gene has CDR1 SGHDT and CDR2 YYEEEE.

This sequence joins TRBV10-2 and TRBJ2-1; D may be TRBD2 (6 bases). Germline V lookup: CDR1 WSHSY, CDR2 SAAADI. V was shortened by 6 bases and J by 2 bases, with 14 bases between the two germline ends. This CDR3 has 15 residues. CDR3 amino acids: CASRSADYPYNEQFF. CDR3 bases: TGCGCCAGCAGGTCAGCGGACTACCCCTACAATGAGCAGTTCTTC.

This chain links TRBV6-1 with TRBJ1-6; a weak D match, TRBD1 (6 bases). The CDR3 length is 13 residues. CDR1 MNHNS and CDR2 SASEGT come from the germline V gene. Trimming pared 0 bases from V and 14 bases from J, leaving 11 bases between. The CDR3 reads CASSEAPGETLHF. CDR3 DNA sequence: TGTGCCAGCAGTGAAGCTCCAGGGGAGACCCTCCACTTT.

The chain is built from TRBV4-3 and TRBJ1-4; D is unclear. CDR3 length equals 15 residues. Trimming took off 4 bases at V and 2 bases at J, with 11 bases between the two ends. Germline lookup yields CDR1 LGHNA and CDR2 YSLEER. The CDR3 bases are TGCGCCAGCAGCCCCGGAGGGTTGACTAATGAAAAACTGTTTTTT. Residues: CASSPGGLTNEKLFF.

This rearrangement joins TRBV7-3 to TRBJ2-7; 11 bases map to TRBD2. This CDR3 comprises 15 residues. Germline V gives CDR1 SGHTA, CDR2 FQGTGA. V shed 5 bases and J 0 bases; nucleotides not matched to a gene: 3. This CDR3 is CASSILAGDSYEQYF. The DNA of the CDR3 is TGTGCCAGCAGCATACTAGCGGGAGACTCCTACGAGCAGTACTTC.

The chain combines TRBV9 with TRBJ2-1; 7 bases map to TRBD2. The CDR3 loop spans 15 amino acids. The J segment lost 2 bases and the V segment lost 0 bases, leaving 2 bases of the junction unmatched. Looked up from germline, CDR1 is SGDLS and CDR2 is YYNGEE. CDR3 loop: CASSVAAGAYNEQFF. CDR3 DNA sequence: TGTGCCAGCAGCGTAGCTGCGGGAGCCTACAATGAGCAGTTCTTC. The full variable domain, completed using reference TRBV9 and TRBJ2-1, is DSGVTQTPKHLITATGQRVTLRCSPRSGDLSVYWYQQSLDQGLQFLIQYYNGEERAKGNILERFSAQQFPDLHSELNLSSLELGDSALYFCASSVAAGAYNEQFFGPGTRLTVL.

This sequence joins TRBV6-1 and TRBJ1-5, with 11 positions matching TRBD1. Germline assignment: CDR1 MNHNS and CDR2 SASEGT. The trim removed 4 bases at V and 9 bases at J, leaving 8 bases unmatched. This CDR3 is 15 amino acids long. The CDR3 spells CASSAGTGGVGPQHF. Written as DNA, the CDR3 is TGTGCCAGCAGTGCCGGGACAGGGGGAGTAGGGCCCCAGCATTTT.

The DNA of the CDR3 is TGTGCCAGCGGCCATGACACCGGGGAGCTGTTTTTT. Its translation: CASGHDTGELFF. The gene calls are TRBV7-8 and TRBJ2-2; D not certain. V shed 8 bases and J shed 3 bases, with 7 bases lying between them. The CDR3 has 12 amino acids. Per the germline V gene, CDR1 is SGHVS and CDR2 is FQNEAQ.

About this clone itself: The CDR3 ends on some other residue instead of the conserved phenylalanine or tryptophan, so this is likely a read error. V and J are TRBV7-2 and TRBJ2-7; TRBD2 agrees at 9 bases. Losses at the gene ends were 5 bases for V and 3 bases for J; bases not matched to a gene: 2. The germline gives CDR1 SGHTA, CDR2 FQGNSA. The CDR3 extends over 13 amino acids. In DNA, the CDR3 is TGTGCCAGCAGCCTTAGCGGGAGCTACGAGCAGTACCTC. Protein sequence: CASSLSGSYEQYL.

The V gene is TRBV7-8, the J gene TRBJ2-7; TRBD2 agrees at 12 bases. This CDR3 has 15 residues. The germline gives CDR1 SGHVS, CDR2 FQNEAQ. V lost 5 bases and J lost 4; bases outside the gene matches: 6. The CDR3, as DNA: TGTGCCAGCAGCACCCGACTAGCGGGAGAGTACGAGCAGTACTTC. Residues: CASSTRLAGEYEQYF.

The rearrangement links TRBV30 to TRBJ2-3; 7 bases are a match to TRBD1. Germline-derived CDR1 and CDR2 are GTSNPN and SVGIG (reference sequence). V lost 5 bases and J lost 5; bases outside the gene matches: 7. The CDR3 consists of 13 residues. This CDR3 reads CAWDRDLKDTQYF. In DNA, the CDR3 is TGTGCCTGGGACAGGGATCTTAAAGATACGCAGTATTTT.

The genes are TRBV27 and TRBJ2-5; 10 bases align to TRBD2. V trimming: 7 bases; J trimming: 5 bases; junction bases outside the gene matches: 13. The CDR3 runs 16 residues. Germline CDR1 is MNHEY and CDR2 is SMNVEV (reference sequence). The CDR3 here is CASMRSSGSLAETQYF. In nucleotides, the CDR3 is TGTGCCAGCATGCGGTCTAGCGGGAGTTTGGCGGAGACCCAGTACTTC.

The chain links TRBV21-1 to TRBJ2-1; TRBD2, the table's D call, lacks a check against the DNA. TRBV21-1 is an annotated pseudogene. The CDR3 is made up of 16 amino acids. CDR3 bases: TGTGCCAGCAGCAATCCGGGACTAGCGGTCTACAATGAGCAGTTCTTC. This sequence encodes CASSNPGLAVYNEQFF.

V is TRBV6-5 and J is TRBJ2-7; D ambiguous. V was trimmed by 6 bases and J by 3 bases, leaving 12 bases between them. The CDR3 length is 13 residues. Germline V gene sequence: CDR1 MNHEY, CDR2 SVGAGI. The CDR3 coding sequence is TGTGCCAGCAGCCCTAGTTTGGGCTACGAGCAGTACTTC. It yields the protein CASSPSLGYEQYF.

The chain joins TRBV2 to TRBJ1-5; D call uncertain. This CDR3 spans 15 amino acids. V lost 3 bases and J 3 bases, leaving 12 bases between the germline ends. Germline assignment: CDR1 SNHLY and CDR2 FYNNEI. This chain's CDR3 is CASSDVLIVNQPQHF. In DNA form, the CDR3 reads TGTGCCAGCAGTGACGTCCTAATTGTCAATCAGCCCCAGCATTTT.

The chain carries TRBV10-3 and TRBJ1-5; TRBD1 aligns across 7 bases. Looked up from germline, CDR1 is ENHRY and CDR2 is SYGVKD. Germline trimming cut 3 bases from V and 0 bases from J; bases unmatched to any gene: 11. This CDR3 is 18 amino acids long. Here the CDR3 reads CAISEDDIRDSSNQPQHF. The DNA of the CDR3 is TGTGCCATCAGTGAAGATGACATCCGGGACAGTAGCAATCAGCCCCAGCATTTT.

The chain carries TRBV29-1 and TRBJ2-5; 11 positions match TRBD1. The last part of the DNA fits TRBJ2-7 better; the J call may be wrong. This CDR3 region has 14 residues. The germline V gene has CDR1 SQVTM and CDR2 ANQGSEA. The CDR3 nucleotides are TGCAGCGTTGTTTGGGGACAGGGGGCCTACGAGCAGTACTTC. Its translation: CSVVWGQGAYEQYF.

The chain uses TRBV5-4 and TRBJ1-2, with no clear D. Germline V lookup: CDR1 SGHNT, CDR2 YYREEE (reference sequence). This CDR3 contains 15 residues. V was trimmed by 5 bases and J by 0 bases, leaving 14 bases between them. The CDR3 sequence is CASRLDSGANYGYTF. In DNA form, the CDR3 reads TGTGCCAGCAGACTAGATTCTGGAGCTAACTATGGCTACACCTTC.